The T cell receptor beta chain under discussion was sequenced for a study of control samples from healthy donors and cancer patients. Produced via immunoSEQ multiplex PCR; TCRdb's table is partial and in-frame only. The sample lists about 92,000 clones; around 80% were seen once. Trimming pared 4 bases from V and 0 bases from J, leaving 12 bases between. Germline CDR1 is SGHRS and CDR2 is YFSETQ. The CDR3 totals 15 residues. This chain joins TRBV5-1 and TRBJ2-3; D unclear. Sequencing input: blood. The TCR was taken from a woman in her sixties in good health. The DNA of the CDR3 is TGCGCCAGCAGCCTGGACGGCACTAGCACAGATACGCAGTATTTT. Translation: CASSLDGTSTDTQYF.